This T cell receptor beta chain is from a study of OX40 agonist ivuxolimab in advanced cancers. Some background on the complete study: Ivuxolimab, which targeted the costimulatory receptor OX40 (CD134), was an agonistic, fully human IgG2 monoclonal antibody. Patients were allowed to have had prior anti-PD-1, anti-PD-L1 or anti-CTLA-4 therapy, and 30% to 50% of the dose-escalation patients had previously received checkpoint inhibitors. The paper reports the monotherapy dose-escalation portion (N = 52 patients) of the phase I ivuxolimab trial. In the dose-escalation cohort, 70% to 85% of patients were male, and the mean age was 60 years with a range of roughly 23 to 79. Partial responses occurred in three dose-escalation patients: two with cutaneous melanoma and one with hepatocellular carcinoma. Of the approximately 53 patients in dose escalation, about 20 had hepatocellular carcinoma, around 15 had melanoma, 9 had renal cell carcinoma and 9 had head and neck cancer. Peripheral TCRbeta sequencing was intended to test whether TCR sequence diversity was altered and clonal T-cell expansion was caused by ivuxolimab. Intravenous ivuxolimab was administered to patients every 2 weeks at six dose levels: 0.01, 0.1, 0.3, 1.5, 3 and 10 mg/kg.

Details on this clone: No antigen is known for it. Qualities for individual bases were not recorded, and no much larger clone is one base off.

Beyond this particular receptor, the publication reports: In the 0.1-3.0 mg/kg groups, partial responders were among the patients with the lowest normalized peripheral clonal expansion, particularly in CD8+ T cells. After ivuxolimab, CD8+ T cells had more expanded clones than CD4+ T cells on average. Low levels of normalized T-cell clonal expansion were also seen in some nonresponding patients. Which antigens the clonally expanded peripheral T cells were specific for was not determined. Clonal expansion of both CD4+ and CD8+ blood T cells was observed from baseline to week 6 at doses 0.1 to 3.0 mg/kg.

To sequence the TCRbeta CDR3 region, genomic DNA was isolated from the sorted cells. TCRbeta CDR3 regions were sequenced using the immunoSEQ Assay. The source is immuneACCESS, and TCRdb retained only in-frame sequences with V and J called. Part of the clones is not carried over; for the studies checked, unresolved V genes explain less than half of this, and the remainder is unexplained. Within this sample are nearly 80,000 clones, with just under 85% of them counted one time only. The biggest ten clones account for 25% of the sample. Patients with autoimmune disease history or receiving systemic immunosuppression were excluded from the trial. Peripheral blood for TCR sequencing was collected from all dose cohorts at baseline, on cycle 4 day 1, and on cycle 7 day 1. The samples were taken from a phase I, first-in-human, multicenter, open-label dose-escalation trial of ivuxolimab. The trial enrolled adults with locally advanced or metastatic head and neck squamous cell, hepatocellular, melanoma or renal cell carcinoma. Before TCR sequencing, CD4+ and CD8+ T cells were separately sorted from peripheral blood.

The germline V gene yields LGHNA for CDR1 and YSLEER for CDR2. Including cysteine and phenylalanine, the CDR3 has 16 amino acids. Only CDR3 DNA remains: 48 bases, in frame from the first base. The germline V end is reduced by 1 base and the J end by 4 bases; junction bases left unmatched: 8. Sequenced here: CD4+ or CD8+ T cells sorted from blood, sampled in a trial of the OX40 agonist ivuxolimab. This clonotype was obtained from an adult with an advanced solid tumor such as melanoma, head and neck, liver or kidney cancer. The sequence joins TRBV4-3 to TRBJ2-3, with 7 middle bases fitting TRBD2. The CDR3 sequence is CASSQGTWGGADTQYF. The sequence in DNA is TGCGCCAGCAGCCAAGGTACTTGGGGGGGAGCAGATACGCAGTATTTT.